This TCR beta chain was recovered during a study of naive and memory T cell subsets. The V gene end was trimmed by 4 bases and the J gene end by 4 bases; junction bases not matched to a gene: 4. Germline CDR1 and CDR2: MNHEY and SMNVEV (reference sequence). CDR3 length: 15 amino acids. Overall study findings and caveats: There was no ground truth to check naive and memory subset results.

This clonotype showed up many times. What it binds is unknown. Both TRBC1 and TRBC2 were covered by a beta constant-region primer of two equimolar oligonucleotides. Four rounds of PCR amplified the ligated cDNA using nested alpha and beta constant-region primers plus SP2. TCRdb reanalysed the UMI-ligation and nested PCR reads using MiXCR and keeps one entry per CDR3 protein. The sample holds 65,000 to 85,000 distinct CDR3 sequences; around 14% are singletons and the top ten take around 0.99%. The source material was central memory CD4+ T cells from blood. The rearrangement uses TRBV27 and TRBJ2-1; 10 nucleotides match TRBD1. The TCR comes from a human donor in good health. CDR3 region: CASSSTGQGYNEQFF. In DNA form, the CDR3 reads TGTGCCAGCAGTTCCACGGGACAGGGGTACAATGAGCAGTTCTTC.